These 9 T cell receptor beta chains came from one sample sequenced in a study of blood T cell repertoires in COVID-19. The repertoire was sequenced with immunoSEQ multiplex PCR; TCRdb's copy has only in-frame clones and lacks some. The sample carries some 200,000 clones, about 80% recorded once. The material sequenced was PBMCs or T cells enriched from blood (not recorded which). Receptor source: a woman aged 45-65 years who had been exposed to COVID-19.

V and J are TRBV7-9 and TRBJ1-5, with D possibly TRBD1 on 6 matching bases. CDR1 SEHNR and CDR2 FQNEAQ come from the germline V gene (reference sequence). The V and J ends lost 5 bases and 5 bases respectively, with 13 bases between them. The CDR3 runs 14 residues. The CDR3 spells CASSPDRTYQPQHF. CDR3 bases: TGTGCCAGCAGCCCGGACAGAACCTATCAGCCCCAGCATTTT. The whole variable domain, filled in from reference TRBV7-9 and TRBJ1-5, reads DTGVSQNPRHKITKRGQNVTFRCDPISEHNRLYWYRQTLGQGPEFLTYFQNEAQLEKSRLLSDRFSAERPKGSFSTLEIQRTEQGDSAMYLCASSPDRTYQPQHFGDGTRLSIL.

This clone showed up just once. The chain couples TRBV6-2 or TRBV6-3 to TRBJ2-5; 9 positions match TRBD1. J was trimmed by 5 bases and V by 2 bases; bases with no gene match: 9. Germline assignment: CDR1 MNHEY and CDR2 SVGEGT. The CDR3 has 16 amino acids. CDR3 protein: CASSYGTGYRGETQYF. The CDR3 coding sequence is TGTGCCAGCAGTTACGGGACAGGGTATAGGGGGGAGACCCAGTACTTC.

This sequence joins TRBV30 and TRBJ1-2, with D perhaps TRBD1 (5 bases). V lost 4 bases and J lost 3, with 18 bases in between. The germline CDR1 and CDR2 sequences are GTSNPN and SVGIG (reference sequence). This CDR3 has 15 residues. The CDR3 nucleotides read TGTGCCTGGACCCTTGGGGGGAAACAGCACTATGGCTACACCTTC. Its translation is CAWTLGGKQHYGYTF.

V is TRBV5-1 and J is TRBJ1-4, with D perhaps matching TRBD1 (5 bases). Per the germline V gene, CDR1 is SGHRS and CDR2 is YFSETQ. There are 14 residues in the CDR3. The V and J ends lost 0 bases and 8 bases respectively, with 11 bases between them. The CDR3 nucleotides read TGCGCCAGCAGCTTGGGTCAGGGTCGGGAAAAACTGTTTTTT. It encodes CASSLGQGREKLFF.

This clone was counted many times. In DNA, the CDR3 is TGTGCCAGCAGCCAACCCGGGACAGGGGGAAACCAGCCCCAGCATTTT. It encodes CASSQPGTGGNQPQHF. This sequence joins TRBV14 and TRBJ1-5; 11 bases align to TRBD1. Per the germline V gene, CDR1 is SGHDN and CDR2 is FVKESK. CDR3 length: 16 residues. J gave up 7 bases and V 2 bases, and 7 bases lay outside the gene matches.

The chain couples TRBV23-1 to TRBJ1-2, with D unresolved. TRBV23-1 is identified as an open reading frame with a role that is uncertain. Between the trimmed V and J ends, which lost 4 bases and 5 bases, there was a span of 17 bases. CDR3 length equals 15 residues. Here the CDR3 reads CASSRRSGPLYGYTF. The CDR3 DNA follows: TGCGCCAGCAGTCGAAGGAGCGGACCCCTTTATGGCTACACCTTC.

V is TRBV28 and J is TRBJ1-5; the D gene is possibly TRBD1 (6 bases). The CDR3 is made up of 15 amino acids. V gave up 6 bases and J gave up 4 bases, with 16 bases separating them. The germline CDR1 and CDR2 sequences are MDHEN and SYDVKM. The CDR3 loop reads CASRPSGVGNQPQHF. The CDR3 DNA reads as TGTGCCAGCAGGCCCTCAGGGGTAGGAAATCAGCCCCAGCATTTT.

This clone came up once. V usage is TRBV11-2 and J usage is TRBJ2-5; 10 bases fit TRBD1. Germline CDR1 and CDR2: SGHAT and FQNNGV. This CDR3 has 15 amino acids. V shed 4 bases and J 1 base; nucleotides not matched to a gene: 3. CDR3 DNA sequence: TGTGCCAGCAGCTCCGGGACAGGGGTCCAAGAGACCCAGTACTTC. This translates into CASSSGTGVQETQYF.

The genes are TRBV6-2 or TRBV6-3 and TRBJ1-2, with D tentatively TRBD1 (6 bases). This CDR3 is built from 14 residues. Germline CDR1 reads MNHEY; CDR2 reads SVGEGT. Trimming pared 2 bases from V and 5 bases from J, leaving 12 bases between. CDR3 residues: CASSYADRPYGYTF. The CDR3 DNA reads as TGTGCCAGCAGTTACGCGGACAGACCGTATGGCTACACCTTC.